This T cell receptor (beta chain) originates from a study of blood T cell repertoires in COVID-19. The germline V gene encodes CDR1 DFQATT and CDR2 SNEGSKA (reference sequence). This CDR3 is 13 amino acids long. The V gene lost 3 bases and the J gene lost 9 bases, with 12 bases spanning the gap. Symptom resolution, clearance, or two negative PCRs marked donors in Cohort 3 as recovered. Measured with immunoSEQ multiplex PCR; TCRdb has only the in-frame clones, and not every one. The table includes about 320,000 clones, about nine tenths detected once. The receptor comes from a man aged 55 to 70 who had recovered from COVID-19. Sequencing input: PBMCs or T cells enriched from blood (not recorded which). The chain carries TRBV20-1 and TRBJ1-6; D gene unclear. The CDR3 nucleotides are TGCAGTGCTAGTCGGGGTGTAAGTTCACCCCTCCACTTT. It specifies CSASRGVSSPLHF.